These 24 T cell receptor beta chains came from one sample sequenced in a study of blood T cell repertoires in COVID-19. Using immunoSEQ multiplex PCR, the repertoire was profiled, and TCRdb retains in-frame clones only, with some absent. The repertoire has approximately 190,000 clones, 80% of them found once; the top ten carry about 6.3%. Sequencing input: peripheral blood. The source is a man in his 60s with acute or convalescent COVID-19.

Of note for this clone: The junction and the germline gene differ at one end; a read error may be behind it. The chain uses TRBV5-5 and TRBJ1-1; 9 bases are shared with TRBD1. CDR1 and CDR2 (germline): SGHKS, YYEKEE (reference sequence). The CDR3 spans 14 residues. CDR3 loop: CASRLGQGGVVAFF. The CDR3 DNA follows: TGTGCCAGCAGATTGGGACAGGGTGGGGTCGTAGCTTTCTTT.

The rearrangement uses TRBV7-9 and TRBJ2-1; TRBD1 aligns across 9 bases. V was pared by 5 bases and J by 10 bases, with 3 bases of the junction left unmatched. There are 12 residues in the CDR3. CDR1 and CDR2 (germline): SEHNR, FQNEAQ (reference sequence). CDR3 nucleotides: TGTGCCAGCAGCCCTACAGGGGGCGAGCAGTTCTTC. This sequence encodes CASSPTGGEQFF.

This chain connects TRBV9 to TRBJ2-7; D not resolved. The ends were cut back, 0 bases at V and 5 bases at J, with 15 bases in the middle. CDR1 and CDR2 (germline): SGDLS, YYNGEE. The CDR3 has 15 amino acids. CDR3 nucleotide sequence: TGTGCCAGCAGCGTAGCTACTGGTCCGGAGAACGAGCAGTACTTC. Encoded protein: CASSVATGPENEQYF. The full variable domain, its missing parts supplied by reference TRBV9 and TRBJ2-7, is DSGVTQTPKHLITATGQRVTLRCSPRSGDLSVYWYQQSLDQGLQFLIQYYNGEERAKGNILERFSAQQFPDLHSELNLSSLELGDSALYFCASSVATGPENEQYFGPGTRLTVT.

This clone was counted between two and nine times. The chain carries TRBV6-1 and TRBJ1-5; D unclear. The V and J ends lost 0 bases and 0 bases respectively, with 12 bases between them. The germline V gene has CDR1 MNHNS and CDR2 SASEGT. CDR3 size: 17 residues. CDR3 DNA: TGTGCCAGCAGTGAAGCCCGCCAGTATTATAGCAATCAGCCCCAGCATTTT. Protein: CASSEARQYYSNQPQHF.

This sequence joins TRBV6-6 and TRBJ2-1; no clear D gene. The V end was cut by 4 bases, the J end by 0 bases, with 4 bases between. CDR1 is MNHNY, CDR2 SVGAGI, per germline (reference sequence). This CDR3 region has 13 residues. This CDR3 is CASSSSSYNEQFF. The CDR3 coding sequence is TGTGCCAGCAGTTCGAGCTCCTACAATGAGCAGTTCTTC.

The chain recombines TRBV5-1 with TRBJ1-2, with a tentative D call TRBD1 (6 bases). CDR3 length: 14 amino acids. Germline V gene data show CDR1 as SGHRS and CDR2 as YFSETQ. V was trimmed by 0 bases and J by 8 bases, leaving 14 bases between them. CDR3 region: CASSLGPGAQGYTF. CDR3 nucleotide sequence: TGCGCCAGCAGCTTGGGGCCAGGGGCACAAGGCTACACCTTC.

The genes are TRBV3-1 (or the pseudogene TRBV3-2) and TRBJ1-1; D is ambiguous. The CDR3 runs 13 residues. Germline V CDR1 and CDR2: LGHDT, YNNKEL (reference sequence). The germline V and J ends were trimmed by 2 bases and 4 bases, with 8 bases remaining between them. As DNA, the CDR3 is TGTGCCAGCAGCCAACGCGGTAGCACTGAAGCTTTCTTT. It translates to CASSQRGSTEAFF.

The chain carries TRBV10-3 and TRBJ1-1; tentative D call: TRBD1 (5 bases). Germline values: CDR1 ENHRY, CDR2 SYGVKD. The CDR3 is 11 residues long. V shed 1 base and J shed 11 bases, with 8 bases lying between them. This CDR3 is CAISEWQGAFF. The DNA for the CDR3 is TGTGCCATCAGTGAGTGGCAGGGTGCTTTCTTT.

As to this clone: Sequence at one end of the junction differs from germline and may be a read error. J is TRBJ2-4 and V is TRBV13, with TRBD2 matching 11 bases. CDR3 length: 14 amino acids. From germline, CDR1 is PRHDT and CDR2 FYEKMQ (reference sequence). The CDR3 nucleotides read TGTGCCAGCAGCTTAGGCTCTAGCGGGAGGCAGGTGAACTTC. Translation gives CASSLGSSGRQVNF.

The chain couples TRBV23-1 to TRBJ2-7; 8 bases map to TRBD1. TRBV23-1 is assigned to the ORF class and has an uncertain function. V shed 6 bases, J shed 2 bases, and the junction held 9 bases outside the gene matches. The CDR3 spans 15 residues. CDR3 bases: TGCGCCAGCAGCCCCAGGGGACAGGACCCCTACGAGCAGTACTTC. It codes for CASSPRGQDPYEQYF.

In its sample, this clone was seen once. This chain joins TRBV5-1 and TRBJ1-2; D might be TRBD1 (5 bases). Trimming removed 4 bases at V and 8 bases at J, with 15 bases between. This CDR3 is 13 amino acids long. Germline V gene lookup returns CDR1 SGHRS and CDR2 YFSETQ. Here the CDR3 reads CASSPRGFEGYTF. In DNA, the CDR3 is TGCGCCAGCAGCCCCCGGGGGTTTGAGGGCTACACCTTC.

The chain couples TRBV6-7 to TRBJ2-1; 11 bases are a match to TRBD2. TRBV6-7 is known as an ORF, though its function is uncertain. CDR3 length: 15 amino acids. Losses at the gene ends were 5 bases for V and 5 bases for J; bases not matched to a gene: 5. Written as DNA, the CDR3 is TGTGCCAGCAGTGACCTTAGCGGGAGGGACAATGAGCAGTTCTTC. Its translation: CASSDLSGRDNEQFF.

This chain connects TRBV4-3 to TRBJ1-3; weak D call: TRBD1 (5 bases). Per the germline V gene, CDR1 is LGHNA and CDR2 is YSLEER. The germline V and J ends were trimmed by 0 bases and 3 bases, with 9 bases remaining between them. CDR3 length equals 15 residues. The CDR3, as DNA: TGCGCCAGCAGCCAAGAGGGACTTATTGGAAACACCATATATTTT. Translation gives CASSQEGLIGNTIYF.

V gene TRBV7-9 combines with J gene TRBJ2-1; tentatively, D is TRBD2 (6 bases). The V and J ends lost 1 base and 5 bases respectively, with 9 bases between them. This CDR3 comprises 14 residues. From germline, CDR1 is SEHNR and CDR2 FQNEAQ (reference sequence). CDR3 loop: CASSLVSGHNEQFF. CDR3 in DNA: TGTGCCAGCAGCTTAGTTAGCGGCCACAATGAGCAGTTCTTC.

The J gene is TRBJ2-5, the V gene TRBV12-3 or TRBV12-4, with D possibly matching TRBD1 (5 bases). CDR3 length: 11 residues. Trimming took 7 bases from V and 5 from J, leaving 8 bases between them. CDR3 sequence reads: CASKGMETQYF. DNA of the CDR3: TGTGCCAGCAAGGGGATGGAGACCCAGTACTTC.

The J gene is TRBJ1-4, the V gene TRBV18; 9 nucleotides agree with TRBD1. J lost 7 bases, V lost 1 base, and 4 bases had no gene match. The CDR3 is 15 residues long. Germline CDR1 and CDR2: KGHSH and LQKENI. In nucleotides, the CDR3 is TGTGCCAGCTCACCACAGGGGACAGGGAGTGAAAAACTGTTTTTT. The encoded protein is CASSPQGTGSEKLFF.

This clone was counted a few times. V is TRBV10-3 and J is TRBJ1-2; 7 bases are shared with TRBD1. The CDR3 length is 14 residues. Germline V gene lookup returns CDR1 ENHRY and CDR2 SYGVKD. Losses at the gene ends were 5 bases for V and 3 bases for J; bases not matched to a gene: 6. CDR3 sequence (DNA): TGTGCCATCAGTACAACGGGACAGCACTATGGCTACACCTTC. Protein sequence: CAISTTGQHYGYTF.

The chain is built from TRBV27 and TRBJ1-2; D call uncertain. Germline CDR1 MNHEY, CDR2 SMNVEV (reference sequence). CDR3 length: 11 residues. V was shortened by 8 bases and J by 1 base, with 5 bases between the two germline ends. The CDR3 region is CASGHNYGYTF. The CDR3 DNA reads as TGTGCCAGCGGCCATAACTATGGCTACACCTTC.

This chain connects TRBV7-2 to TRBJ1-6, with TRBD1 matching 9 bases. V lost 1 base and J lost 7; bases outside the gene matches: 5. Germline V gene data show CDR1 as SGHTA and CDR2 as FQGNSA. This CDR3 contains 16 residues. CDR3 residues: CASSLGGQGMNSPLHF. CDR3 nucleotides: TGTGCCAGCAGCTTAGGAGGACAGGGGATGAATTCACCCCTCCACTTT.

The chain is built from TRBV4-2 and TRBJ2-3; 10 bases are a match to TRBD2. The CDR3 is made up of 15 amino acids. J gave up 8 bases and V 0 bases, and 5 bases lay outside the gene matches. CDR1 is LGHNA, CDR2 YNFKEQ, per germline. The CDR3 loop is CASSQDALAGATQYF. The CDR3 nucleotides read TGTGCCAGCAGCCAAGATGCCCTAGCGGGAGCTACGCAGTATTTT.

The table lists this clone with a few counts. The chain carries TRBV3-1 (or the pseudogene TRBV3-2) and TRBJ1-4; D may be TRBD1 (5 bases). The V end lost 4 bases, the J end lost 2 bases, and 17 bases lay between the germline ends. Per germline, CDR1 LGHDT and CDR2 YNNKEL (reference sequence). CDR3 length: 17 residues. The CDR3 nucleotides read TGTGCCAGCAGCCTTTTGGGAGGGGCTGGGACTAATGAAAAACTGTTTTTT. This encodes CASSLLGGAGTNEKLFF.

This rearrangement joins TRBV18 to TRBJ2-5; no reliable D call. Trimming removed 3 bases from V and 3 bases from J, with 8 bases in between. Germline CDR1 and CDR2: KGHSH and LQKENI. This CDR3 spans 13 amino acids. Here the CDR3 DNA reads TGTGCCAGCTCACCGTTACAGAAAGAGACCCAGTACTTC. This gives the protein CASSPLQKETQYF.

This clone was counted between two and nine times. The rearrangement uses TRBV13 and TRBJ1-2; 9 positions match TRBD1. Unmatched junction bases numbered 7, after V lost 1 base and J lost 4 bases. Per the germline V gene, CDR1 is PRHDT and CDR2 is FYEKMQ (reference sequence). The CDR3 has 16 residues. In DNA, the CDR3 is TGTGCCAGCAGCTTAGTACAGGGGGCTGGGGTCTATGGCTACACCTTC. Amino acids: CASSLVQGAGVYGYTF.

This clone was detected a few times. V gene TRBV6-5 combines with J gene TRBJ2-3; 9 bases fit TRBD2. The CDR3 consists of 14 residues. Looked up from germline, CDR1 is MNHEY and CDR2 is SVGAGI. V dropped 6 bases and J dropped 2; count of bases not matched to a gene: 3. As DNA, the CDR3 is TGTGCCAGCAGAGAGCGGGGGGTCACAGATACGCAGTATTTT. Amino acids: CASRERGVTDTQYF.